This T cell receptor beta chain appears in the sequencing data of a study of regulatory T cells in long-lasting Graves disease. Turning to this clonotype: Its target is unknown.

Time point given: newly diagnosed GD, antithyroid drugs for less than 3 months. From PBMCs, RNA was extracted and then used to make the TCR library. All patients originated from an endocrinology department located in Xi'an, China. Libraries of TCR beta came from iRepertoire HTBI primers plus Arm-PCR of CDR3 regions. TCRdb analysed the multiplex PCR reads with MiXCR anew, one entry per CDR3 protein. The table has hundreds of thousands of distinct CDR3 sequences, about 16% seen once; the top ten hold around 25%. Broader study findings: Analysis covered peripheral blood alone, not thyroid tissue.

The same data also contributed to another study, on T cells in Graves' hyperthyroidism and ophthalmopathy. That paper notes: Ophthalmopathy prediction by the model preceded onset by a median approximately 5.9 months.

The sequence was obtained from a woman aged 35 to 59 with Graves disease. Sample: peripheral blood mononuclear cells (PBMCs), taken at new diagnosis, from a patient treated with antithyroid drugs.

The CDR3 DNA reads as TGCGCCAGCAGCCTAAGCAGGGGGAGCGACTATGGCTACACCTTC. Translated: CASSLSRGSDYGYTF. The chain has TRBV4-1 and TRBJ1-2; 7 nucleotides line up with TRBD1. CDR3 length equals 15 residues. Germline-derived CDR1 and CDR2 are MGHRA and YSYEKL. The trim removed 4 bases at V and 3 bases at J, leaving 8 bases unmatched.